The rows below give T cell receptor beta chains drawn from one sample of a study of cytomegalovirus exposure and HLA in healthy donors. The method was immunoSEQ multiplex PCR; TCRdb's version includes in-frame clones alone and lacks a portion of them. Among about 150,000 clones, almost 80% were seen once, and the ten largest hold 1.4% to 1.5%. Sequencing was done on a sample of PBMCs. These receptors came from a male donor in good health and CMV-seronegative. Both conserved end residues are part of each CDR3. D genes are given only for firm matches. Some rows mark clone size as missing; the rest say once, few, many or name a class of expanded clone.

v_gene: TRBV7-2
abundance: few
d_gene: -
j_gene: TRBJ2-3
CDR3aa: CASSFFEADTQYF
CDR3nt: TGTGCCAGCAGCTTCTTCGAGGCAGATACGCAGTATTTT

v_gene: TRBV4-3
abundance: once
d_gene: -
j_gene: TRBJ1-1
CDR3aa: CASSQVMNTEAFF
CDR3nt: TGCGCCAGCAGCCAAGTCATGAACACTGAAGCTTTCTTT

v_gene: TRBV4-3
abundance: -
d_gene: TRBD2
j_gene: TRBJ2-4
CDR3aa: CASSQEHVSGVKNIQYF
CDR3nt: TGCGCCAGCAGCCAAGAACATGTTAGCGGGGTCAAAAACATTCAGTACTTC

v_gene: TRBV6-6
abundance: -
d_gene: TRBD1
j_gene: TRBJ1-1
CDR3aa: CATLRQGPNTEAFF
CDR3nt: TGTGCCACCCTCCGACAGGGACCGAACACTGAAGCTTTCTTT

v_gene: TRBV19
abundance: -
d_gene: TRBD1
j_gene: TRBJ1-1
CDR3aa: CASSTHRGVTTEAFF
CDR3nt: TGTGCCAGTAGTACCCACAGGGGGGTAACCACTGAAGCTTTCTTT

v_gene: TRBV5-1
abundance: -
d_gene: TRBD2
j_gene: TRBJ2-1
CDR3aa: CASSEGLAGVHEQFF
CDR3nt: TGCGCCAGCAGCGAGGGACTAGCGGGGGTGCATGAGCAGTTCTTC

v_gene: TRBV28
abundance: -
d_gene: -
j_gene: TRBJ2-6
CDR3aa: CASTKQVQGISGANVLTF
CDR3nt: TGTGCCAGCACCAAACAGGTTCAGGGGATTTCTGGGGCCAACGTCCTGACTTTC

v_gene: TRBV9
abundance: -
d_gene: TRBD2
j_gene: TRBJ2-7
CDR3aa: CASSVAGGGEQYF
CDR3nt: TGTGCCAGCAGCGTAGCGGGAGGGGGTGAGCAGTACTTC

v_gene: TRBV13
abundance: -
d_gene: -
j_gene: TRBJ2-7
CDR3aa: CASSSLQLTSYEQYF
CDR3nt: TGTGCCAGCAGTTCCCTACAGCTTACCTCCTACGAGCAGTACTTC

v_gene: TRBV19
abundance: few
d_gene: TRBD1
j_gene: TRBJ1-6
CDR3aa: CASRNRDRGGSPLHF
CDR3nt: TGTGCCAGTCGCAACCGGGACAGGGGAGGCTCACCCCTCCACTTT

v_gene: TRBV6-1
abundance: once
d_gene: TRBD2
j_gene: TRBJ2-7
CDR3aa: CASSSIAGLSYEQYF
CDR3nt: TGTGCCAGCAGTTCTATAGCGGGACTTTCTTACGAGCAGTACTTC

v_gene: TRBV5-1
abundance: -
d_gene: -
j_gene: TRBJ2-7
CDR3aa: CASSLAAASHEQYF
CDR3nt: TGCGCCAGCAGCTTGGCGGCGGCTTCTCACGAGCAGTACTTC

v_gene: TRBV5-1
abundance: -
d_gene: -
j_gene: TRBJ2-5
CDR3aa: CASSRGPIETQYF
CDR3nt: TGCGCCAGCAGCAGGGGCCCAATTGAGACCCAGTACTTC

v_gene: TRBV11-2
abundance: -
d_gene: TRBD2
j_gene: TRBJ2-3
CDR3aa: CASSQRTSGNTDTQYF
CDR3nt: TGTGCCAGCAGCCAAAGGACTAGCGGGAACACAGATACGCAGTATTTT

v_gene: TRBV6-1
abundance: -
d_gene: -
j_gene: TRBJ2-7
CDR3aa: CASSGFSGLGEQYF
CDR3nt: TGTGCCAGCAGTGGGTTTAGCGGACTGGGCGAGCAGTACTTC

v_gene: TRBV7-3
abundance: -
d_gene: TRBD2
j_gene: TRBJ2-3
CDR3aa: CASSSGLAPETQYF
CDR3nt: TGTGCCAGCAGCTCGGGACTAGCGCCCGAGACGCAGTATTTT

v_gene: TRBV6-4
abundance: many
d_gene: TRBD2
j_gene: TRBJ2-2
CDR3aa: CASSASGDTGELFF
CDR3nt: TGTGCCAGCAGTGCTAGCGGGGACACCGGGGAGCTGTTTTTT

v_gene: TRBV18
abundance: -
d_gene: -
j_gene: TRBJ1-2
CDR3aa: CASSPMTVNYGYTF
CDR3nt: TGTGCCAGCTCTCCTATGACAGTTAACTATGGCTACACCTTC

v_gene: TRBV7-9
abundance: -
d_gene: -
j_gene: TRBJ1-1
CDR3aa: CASSTGNTEAFF
CDR3nt: TGTGCCAGCAGTACAGGGAACACTGAAGCTTTCTTT

v_gene: TRBV6-6
abundance: -
d_gene: -
j_gene: TRBJ1-2
CDR3aa: CASSAGTGPAGYTF
CDR3nt: TGTGCCAGCAGCGCCGGCACAGGGCCGGCCGGCTACACCTTC

v_gene: TRBV11-2
abundance: -
d_gene: TRBD1
j_gene: TRBJ2-7
CDR3aa: CASGSFRDRKYEQYF
CDR3nt: TGTGCCAGCGGGTCTTTCCGGGACAGAAAATACGAGCAGTACTTC

v_gene: TRBV12-5
abundance: once
d_gene: TRBD1
j_gene: TRBJ1-3
CDR3aa: CASGEGTGQYF
CDR3nt: TGTGCTAGTGGCGAAGGGACAGGACAATATTTT

v_gene: TRBV11-1
abundance: -
d_gene: TRBD2
j_gene: TRBJ2-7
CDR3aa: CASSSPRASGRQEQYF
CDR3nt: TGTGCCAGCAGCTCGCCCCGTGCTAGCGGGAGGCAAGAGCAGTACTTC

v_gene: TRBV2
abundance: -
d_gene: -
j_gene: TRBJ1-1
CDR3aa: CASSVGGTEAFF
CDR3nt: TGTGCCAGCAGTGTGGGGGGTACTGAAGCTTTCTTT

v_gene: TRBV28
abundance: few
d_gene: -
j_gene: TRBJ1-5
CDR3aa: CASSPIRGPNQPQHF
CDR3nt: TGTGCCAGCAGTCCTATAAGAGGGCCCAATCAGCCCCAGCATTTT

v_gene: TRBV7-3
abundance: -
d_gene: TRBD2
j_gene: TRBJ2-1
CDR3aa: CASSQPGTRNEQFF
CDR3nt: TGTGCCAGCAGCCAACCCGGGACTAGAAATGAGCAGTTCTTC

v_gene: TRBV7-2
abundance: -
d_gene: TRBD1
j_gene: TRBJ1-1
CDR3aa: CALEDRRQAFF
CDR3nt: TGTGCCCTAGAGGACAGGAGACAAGCTTTCTTT

v_gene: TRBV6-1
abundance: -
d_gene: TRBD1
j_gene: TRBJ1-1
CDR3aa: CASSSDRDTEAFF
CDR3nt: TGTGCCAGCAGTTCTGACAGGGACACTGAAGCTTTCTTT

v_gene: TRBV7-3
abundance: -
d_gene: TRBD1
j_gene: TRBJ1-2
CDR3aa: CASSYDRGYGYTF
CDR3nt: TGTGCCAGCAGCTACGACAGGGGCTATGGCTACACCTTC

v_gene: TRBV5-1
abundance: few
d_gene: -
j_gene: TRBJ1-1
CDR3aa: CASSLGREAEAFF
CDR3nt: TGCGCCAGCAGCTTGGGAAGGGAGGCTGAAGCTTTCTTT

v_gene: TRBV5-1
abundance: -
d_gene: TRBD1
j_gene: TRBJ1-3
CDR3aa: CASSPGQGGNTIYF
CDR3nt: TGCGCCAGCAGCCCGGGACAGGGAGGAAACACCATATATTTT

v_gene: TRBV28
abundance: -
d_gene: TRBD1
j_gene: TRBJ2-1
CDR3aa: CASSFFRDRAYNEQFF
CDR3nt: TGTGCCAGCAGTTTTTTCCGGGACAGGGCCTACAATGAGCAGTTCTTC

v_gene: TRBV13
abundance: -
d_gene: TRBD1
j_gene: TRBJ2-5
CDR3aa: CASSPGQGETQYF
CDR3nt: TGTGCCAGCAGCCCCGGACAGGGAGAGACCCAGTACTTC

v_gene: TRBV27
abundance: few
d_gene: -
j_gene: TRBJ1-6
CDR3aa: CASSPPDLPGTPLHF
CDR3nt: TGTGCCAGCAGTCCGCCGGACCTCCCGGGAACACCCCTCCACTTT

v_gene: TRBV6-5
abundance: -
d_gene: TRBD1
j_gene: TRBJ2-7
CDR3aa: CASRDRKYEQYF
CDR3nt: TGTGCCAGCCGGGACAGGAAGTACGAGCAGTACTTC

v_gene: TRBV18
abundance: -
d_gene: -
j_gene: TRBJ2-2
CDR3aa: CASSPQDRPGVELFF
CDR3nt: TGTGCCAGCTCACCCCAAGACAGGCCCGGGGTGGAGCTGTTTTTT

v_gene: TRBV5-1
abundance: -
d_gene: -
j_gene: TRBJ1-1
CDR3aa: CASSLTANTEAFF
CDR3nt: TGCGCCAGCAGTTTGACAGCGAACACTGAAGCTTTCTTT